What follows are 18 T cell receptor beta chains derived from one specimen sequenced in a study of T cell changes during pregnancy in multiple sclerosis. Sequencing used immunoSEQ multiplex PCR; TCRdb keeps in-frame clones, though not all of them. The repertoire holds under 30,000 clones, with approximately 90% as singletons. Sample: CD4+ T cells from peripheral blood mononuclear cells, taken in the first trimester of pregnancy. Source of these receptors: a female donor in good health, enrolled as a control in a pregnancy study.

V gene TRBV28 combines with J gene TRBJ2-7; 7 bases match TRBD2. V shed 7 bases, J shed 6 bases, and the junction held 6 bases outside the gene matches. The CDR3 runs to 12 residues. The V gene's germline CDR1 is MDHEN and CDR2 SYDVKM. The CDR3, as DNA: TGTGCCAGCATCGGGGAGGGAGGCGAGCAGTACTTC. This codes for CASIGEGGEQYF.

This clone was counted once. The rearrangement uses TRBV5-6 and TRBJ2-2, with 12 bases aligning to TRBD2. Germline values: CDR1 SGHDT, CDR2 YYEEEE. With V trimmed by 3 bases and J by 6 bases, 0 bases remained unmatched. This CDR3 spans 14 amino acids. The CDR3 coding sequence is TGTGCCAGCAGCTGGACTAGCGGGGCCGGGGAGCTGTTTTTT. It encodes CASSWTSGAGELFF.

This clone has only one observation. The J gene is TRBJ1-2, the V gene TRBV28; D is uncertain. Germline V gene sequence: CDR1 MDHEN, CDR2 SYDVKM. The CDR3 extends over 16 amino acids. With 7 bases removed from V and 4 bases from J, the gap between germline ends came to 22 bases. CDR3 sequence reads: CASTSLGAEGSYGYTF. The CDR3 DNA reads TGTGCCAGCACCTCCTTGGGCGCCGAAGGGAGCTATGGCTACACCTTC.

This sequence joins TRBV4-2 and TRBJ2-2; D might be TRBD2 (5 bases). The V end was cut by 0 bases, the J end by 1 base, with 9 bases between. This CDR3 comprises 16 residues. Germline loops: CDR1 LGHNA, CDR2 YNFKEQ. As DNA, the CDR3 is TGTGCCAGCAGCCAAGAAGGAGGCGGGAACACCGGGGAGCTGTTTTTT. This encodes CASSQEGGGNTGELFF.

CDR3 in amino acids: CAITTGDNEQFF. The CDR3 nucleotides read TGTGCCATCACTACGGGAGACAATGAGCAGTTCTTC. V usage is TRBV10-3 and J usage is TRBJ2-1, with D maybe TRBD2 (6 bases). The CDR3 loop spans 12 amino acids. Germline values: CDR1 ENHRY, CDR2 SYGVKD. V lost 7 bases to trimming and J lost 5 bases, with 9 bases between them.

The chain combines TRBV7-3 with TRBJ2-1; 10 bases are a match to TRBD2. Germline CDR1 is SGHTA and CDR2 is FQGTGA. The J segment lost 12 bases and the V segment lost 5 bases, leaving 10 bases of the junction unmatched. There are 14 residues in the CDR3. CDR3: CASSGGLAGAGQFF. The CDR3 coding sequence is TGTGCCAGCAGCGGGGGGCTAGCGGGAGCGGGGCAGTTCTTC. Drawing the rest from reference TRBV7-3 and TRBJ2-1, the complete variable domain is GAGVSQTPSNKVTEKGKYVELRCDPISGHTALYWYRQSLGQGPEFLIYFQGTGAADDSGLPNDRFFAVRPEGSVSTLKIQRTERGDSAVYLCASSGGLAGAGQFFGPGTRLTVL.

The chain uses TRBV7-8 and TRBJ1-2; D uncertain. The germline V gene encodes CDR1 SGHVS and CDR2 FQNEAQ. The CDR3 length is 15 residues. Between the trimmed V and J ends, which lost 5 bases and 6 bases, there was a span of 19 bases. The CDR3 DNA reads TGTGCCAGCAGCCCCCGACCCCGAGCACTAAATGGCTACACCTTC. This codes for CASSPRPRALNGYTF.

The genes are TRBV27 and TRBJ2-3; 11 nucleotides agree with TRBD2. Germline V CDR1 and CDR2: MNHEY, SMNVEV (reference sequence). V shed 6 bases, J shed 4 bases, and the junction held 6 bases outside the gene matches. This CDR3 is 15 amino acids long. CDR3 loop: CASSLSGGAPDTQYF. DNA for the CDR3: TGTGCCAGCAGCCTTAGCGGGGGGGCCCCAGATACGCAGTATTTT.

The J gene is TRBJ2-7, the V gene TRBV10-3; 8 positions match TRBD1. This CDR3 spans 11 amino acids. J lost 5 bases, V lost 11 bases, and 5 bases had no gene match. Germline V gene lookup returns CDR1 ENHRY and CDR2 SYGVKD. The CDR3 is CASGQGHEQYF. The CDR3 region has the DNA TGTGCCTCCGGACAGGGCCACGAGCAGTACTTC.

This chain joins TRBV9 and TRBJ2-2, with D possibly matching TRBD2 (5 bases). The CDR3 is made up of 16 amino acids. Per germline, CDR1 SGDLS and CDR2 YYNGEE. Trimming removed 0 bases at V and 1 base at J, with 10 bases between. The chain's CDR3 is CASSVALGGNTGELFF. CDR3 in DNA: TGTGCCAGCAGCGTAGCTTTAGGAGGGAACACCGGGGAGCTGTTTTTT.

The rearrangement links TRBV7-2 to TRBJ2-7; the match to TRBD2 covers 11 bases. J was trimmed by 6 bases and V by 4 bases; bases with no gene match: 17. The CDR3 has 18 amino acids. Germline V gene lookup returns CDR1 SGHTA and CDR2 FQGNSA. The CDR3 region is CASSSPTSGSGTAGEQYF. The CDR3 DNA reads as TGTGCCAGCAGCTCTCCAACTAGCGGGAGTGGTACTGCGGGCGAGCAGTACTTC.

This chain uses TRBV10-1 with TRBJ2-2; TRBD2 might be the D (5 bases). Per germline, CDR1 WNHNN and CDR2 SYGVQD (reference sequence). The length of the CDR3 is 14 residues. Trimming removed 3 bases at V and 3 bases at J, with 8 bases between. CDR3 DNA: TGCGCCAGCAGTGAAGGACTTGACACCGGGGAGCTGTTTTTT. Translated, it gives CASSEGLDTGELFF.

The rearrangement uses TRBV4-1 and TRBJ2-5, with 7 bases lining up with TRBD2. This CDR3 has 14 amino acids. Trimming removed 4 bases from V and 5 bases from J; junction bases left unmatched: 7. CDR1 is MGHRA and CDR2 is YSYEKL in the germline V gene. The CDR3 is CASSRKAGFETQYF. The DNA for the CDR3 is TGCGCCAGCAGCCGGAAAGCGGGATTTGAGACCCAGTACTTC.

This chain links TRBV5-1 with TRBJ2-3, with 8 bases identical to TRBD2. This CDR3 contains 15 residues. The trim removed 0 bases at V and 4 bases at J, leaving 4 bases unmatched. The germline V gene has CDR1 SGHRS and CDR2 YFSETQ. The chain's CDR3 is CASSLVRGGADTQYF. CDR3 in DNA: TGCGCCAGCAGCTTGGTACGGGGGGGGGCAGATACGCAGTATTTT.

This chain uses TRBV5-1 with TRBJ2-1; no clear D. CDR3 length: 13 residues. V shed 0 bases and J shed 2 bases, with 3 bases lying between them. The germline V gene encodes CDR1 SGHRS and CDR2 YFSETQ. The CDR3 DNA reads TGCGCCAGCAGCTTGGGGCCCTACAATGAGCAGTTCTTC. Translation: CASSLGPYNEQFF.

V and J are TRBV11-2 and TRBJ2-7; 7 positions match TRBD2. V lost 1 base and J lost 0; bases outside the gene matches: 3. The CDR3 has 15 amino acids. The V gene's germline CDR1 is SGHAT and CDR2 FQNNGV. The CDR3 sequence: CASSLVRGTSYEQYF. CDR3 nucleotide sequence: TGTGCCAGCAGCTTAGTGCGGGGGACCTCCTACGAGCAGTACTTC.

This chain connects TRBV7-9 to TRBJ1-6; D gene ambiguous. The germline V gene encodes CDR1 SEHNR and CDR2 FQNEAQ (reference sequence). Trimming left V 2 bases short and J 7 bases short, with 12 bases between. The CDR3 loop spans 15 amino acids. The CDR3 loop is CASSLTREANSPLHF. The CDR3 nucleotides read TGTGCCAGCAGCTTAACCCGGGAGGCAAATTCACCCCTCCACTTT.

The rearrangement links TRBV18 to TRBJ2-1; 9 positions agree with TRBD1. V was pared by 6 bases and J by 4 bases, with 7 bases of the junction left unmatched. This CDR3 is built from 15 residues. Germline V lookup: CDR1 KGHSH, CDR2 LQKENI. The DNA of the CDR3 is TGTGCCAGCTCCGTCGGACAGGGGAGGTACAATGAGCAGTTCTTC. This codes for CASSVGQGRYNEQFF.